This section outlines one T cell receptor beta chain sequence together with its context. Its antigen is as yet unknown. Full-length variable regions came from constant-region reverse primers plus semi-nested Nested Universal Primer A PCR. TCRdb recomputed calls from the 5' RACE reads with MiXCR, one row per CDR3 protein. The sample records about 5,400 distinct CDR3 sequences, 52% being singletons. With 2 bases removed from V and 6 bases from J, the gap between germline ends came to 11 bases. In germline, CDR1 is MNHEY, CDR2 SVGAGI. The CDR3 runs to 14 residues. Study results and limitations: Tumor memory CD4+ T cell TCR gene usage was found to cluster with blood and lymph node memory CD4+ cells and with lymph node naive CD4+ cells. The larger cohort examined one V-J beta rearrangement, not whole repertoires.

The receptor was isolated from a female donor with breast cancer. The chain has TRBV6-5 and TRBJ2-1; D might be TRBD1 (5 bases). Sequencing was performed on memory CD4+ T cells sorted from blood. Subset indicated: memory CD4+ T cells, CD4+CD45RO+CD25-. CDR3 in DNA: TGTGCCAGCAGTTACCGACAGTTGCCCAATGAGCAGTTCTTC. Protein sequence: CASSYRQLPNEQFF.